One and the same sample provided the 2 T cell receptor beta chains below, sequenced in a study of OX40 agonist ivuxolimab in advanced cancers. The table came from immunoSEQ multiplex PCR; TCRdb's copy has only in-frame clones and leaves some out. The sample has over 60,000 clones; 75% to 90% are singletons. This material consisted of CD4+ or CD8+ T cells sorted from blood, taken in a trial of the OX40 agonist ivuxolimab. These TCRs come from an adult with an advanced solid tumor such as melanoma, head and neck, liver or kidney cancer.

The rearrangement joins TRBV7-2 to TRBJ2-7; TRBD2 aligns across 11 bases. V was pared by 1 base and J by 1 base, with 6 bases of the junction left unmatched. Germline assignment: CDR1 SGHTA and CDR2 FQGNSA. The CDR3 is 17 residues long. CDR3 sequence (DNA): TGTGCCAGCAGCTTAGTGACTAGCGGGATATCATCCTACGAGCAGTACTTC. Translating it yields CASSLVTSGISSYEQYF.

CDR3 residues: CASSQGISSDTQYF. CDR3 nucleotides: TGTGCCAGCTCCCAGGGGATTAGCTCGGATACGCAGTATTTT. The rearrangement uses TRBV18 and TRBJ2-3, with D possibly being TRBD1 (6 bases). The CDR3 is 14 residues long. Looked up from germline, CDR1 is KGHSH and CDR2 is LQKENI. Trimming cost V 6 bases and J 6 bases, with 16 bases left between them.